This T cell receptor beta chain was sequenced during a study of blood T cell repertoires in COVID-19. At the level of the study: The United States, Italy and Spain supplied acute and convalescent COVID-19 samples.

The germline V gene has CDR1 GTSNPN and CDR2 SVGIG (reference sequence). Between the trimmed V and J ends, which lost 0 bases and 5 bases, there was a span of 7 bases. This CDR3 has 12 residues. Assay used: immunoSEQ multiplex PCR; TCRdb lists only in-frame clones, some missing. The data contain a few hundred thousand clones, 88% of them singletons. The chain is built from TRBV30 and TRBJ1-1; D is possibly TRBD1 (6 bases). The receptor comes from a woman between 45 and 65 years old with acute COVID-19. The sequencing input was PBMCs or T cells enriched from blood (not recorded which). CDR3 bases: TGTGCCTGGAGTGTCAGGGGAACTGAAGCTTTCTTT. It encodes CAWSVRGTEAFF.